This T cell receptor (beta chain) came from a study of shared clonotypes between healthy human individuals. TCRdb's table, derived via immunoSEQ multiplex PCR, lists solely in-frame clones and lacks some. The profile shows about 480,000 clones, roughly 85% of them singletons. CDR1 is SGHRS and CDR2 is YFSETQ in the germline V gene. The length of the CDR3 is 17 residues. V lost 2 bases, J lost 2 bases, and 9 bases stayed unmatched. This clone has a handful of counts. The chain carries TRBV5-1 and TRBJ2-3; TRBD2 aligns across 9 bases. The receptor comes from a woman aged 40 to 50 in good health. Some clones in this sample may be carry-over from other donors' samples. Material for sequencing was PBMCs. The CDR3 protein is CASSFDLAGTHTDTQYF. The CDR3, as DNA: TGCGCCAGCAGCTTCGACCTAGCGGGAACTCACACAGATACGCAGTATTTT. The entire variable domain, with the rest obtained from reference TRBV5-1 and TRBJ2-3, is as follows: KAGVTQTPRYLIKTRGQQVTLSCSPISGHRSVSWYQQTPGQGLQFLFEYFSETQRNKGNFPGRFSGRQFSNSRSEMNVSTLELGDSALYLCASSFDLAGTHTDTQYFGPGTRLTVL.